These 2 T cell receptor beta chains were sequenced from one sample in a study of CD8 T cells in ankylosing spondylitis. TCRdb reprocessed the 5' RACE reads with MiXCR, giving one entry per CDR3 protein. The sample lists more than 300,000 distinct CDR3 sequences; approximately 10% were seen once. Material: blood, either unsorted or a sorted T cell fraction (not recorded which). These receptors all stem from a female donor with ankylosing spondylitis or in good health (not recorded which).

This clonotype has ten or more counts. The rearrangement links TRBV5-6 to TRBJ1-2, with a weak D call TRBD1 (5 bases). V was trimmed by 2 bases and J by 7 bases, leaving 12 bases between them. The CDR3 is 13 residues long. Per germline, CDR1 SGHDT and CDR2 YYEEEE. The CDR3 loop is CASSLTPGSGYTF. Written as DNA, the CDR3 is TGTGCCAGCAGCTTAACTCCAGGGTCTGGCTACACCTTC.

This clonotype was seen a handful of times. This chain links TRBV11-2 with TRBJ2-2; 10 nucleotides agree with TRBD2. With V trimmed by 2 bases and J by 5 bases, 11 bases remained unmatched. Germline-derived CDR1 and CDR2 are SGHAT and FQNNGV. CDR3 length equals 18 residues. The CDR3 region has the DNA TGTGCCAGCAGCTTAATCTTACTAGCGGGAAGTGGGACCGGGGAGCTGTTTTTT. Protein sequence: CASSLILLAGSGTGELFF.